Listed below are T cell receptor beta chains from one sample, sequenced in a study of technical replicates of blood from a handful of donors. Only in-frame clones appear in the TCRdb table, and some are missing; sequencing was by immunoSEQ multiplex PCR. The table has 80,000 or so clones, nearly 97% seen once. The specimen sequenced was T cells isolated from PBMCs. These receptors came from a human donor in good health. CDR3s include the opening cysteine and the closing phenylalanine or tryptophan. The order of the fields is clone size, D gene, J gene, V gene, CDR3 protein, CDR3 DNA. A D gene is named only where the DNA matches it firmly. Rows give clone size only sometimes, using once, few, many, or a class for an expanded clone.

clone_size: -; d_call: TRBD1; j_call: TRBJ1-1; v_call: TRBV4-2; cdr3_aa: CASSQDKGASLKAFF; cdr3_nt: TGTGCCAGCAGCCAAGATAAGGGGGCAAGCCTGAAAGCTTTCTTT
clone_size: -; d_call: -; j_call: TRBJ2-4; v_call: TRBV6-1; cdr3_aa: CASRQGGNIQYF; cdr3_nt: TGTGCCAGCAGACAGGGGGGGAACATTCAGTACTTC
clone_size: -; d_call: TRBD2; j_call: TRBJ2-1; v_call: TRBV4-1; cdr3_aa: CASSQWPAGDVEQFF; cdr3_nt: TGCGCCAGCAGCCAGTGGCCAGCGGGAGATGTTGAGCAGTTCTTC
clone_size: -; d_call: -; j_call: TRBJ2-7; v_call: TRBV18; cdr3_aa: CASSLSSSYEQYF; cdr3_nt: TGTGCCAGCTCACTATCTTCGTCCTACGAGCAGTACTTC
clone_size: -; d_call: -; j_call: TRBJ2-7; v_call: TRBV6-6; cdr3_aa: CASSYSAGEGYEQYF; cdr3_nt: TGTGCCAGCAGTTATAGCGCAGGGGAAGGCTACGAGCAGTACTTC
clone_size: -; d_call: -; j_call: TRBJ1-2; v_call: TRBV6-6; cdr3_aa: CASSWAYGYTF; cdr3_nt: TGTGCCAGCAGTTGGGCTTATGGCTACACCTTC
clone_size: -; d_call: TRBD1; j_call: TRBJ1-2; v_call: TRBV6-1; cdr3_aa: CASGQQGAQGYTF; cdr3_nt: TGTGCCAGCGGACAACAGGGGGCGCAAGGCTACACCTTC
clone_size: -; d_call: -; j_call: TRBJ2-7; v_call: TRBV5-4; cdr3_aa: CASSSAYEQYF; cdr3_nt: TGTGCCAGCAGCTCAGCCTACGAGCAGTACTTC
clone_size: once; d_call: -; j_call: TRBJ2-2; v_call: TRBV29-1; cdr3_aa: CSVGNRLDGGELFF; cdr3_nt: TGCAGCGTTGGCAATAGACTAGATGGCGGGGAGCTGTTTTTT
clone_size: -; d_call: -; j_call: TRBJ1-2; v_call: TRBV23-1; cdr3_aa: CASTQSYLIIGDYGYTF; cdr3_nt: TGCGCCAGCACTCAATCCTATTTGATCATTGGTGACTATGGCTACACCTTC
clone_size: once; d_call: -; j_call: TRBJ2-7; v_call: TRBV6-5; cdr3_aa: CASTRQGGPYEQYF; cdr3_nt: TGTGCCAGCACCCGACAGGGAGGCCCCTACGAGCAGTACTTC
clone_size: -; d_call: -; j_call: TRBJ2-7; v_call: TRBV2; cdr3_aa: CASRARGSGLSYEQYF; cdr3_nt: TGTGCCAGCAGGGCCAGAGGTTCCGGACTTTCCTACGAGCAGTACTTC
clone_size: -; d_call: -; j_call: TRBJ1-2; v_call: TRBV9; cdr3_aa: CASSVEFRGGYTF; cdr3_nt: TGTGCCAGCAGCGTAGAATTTAGGGGCGGCTACACCTTC
clone_size: -; d_call: -; j_call: TRBJ2-2; v_call: TRBV2; cdr3_aa: CASSDSYHGELFF; cdr3_nt: TGTGCCAGCAGTGACAGTTATCACGGGGAGCTGTTTTTT
clone_size: -; d_call: -; j_call: TRBJ2-2; v_call: TRBV11-1; cdr3_aa: CASSLAPPSGELFF; cdr3_nt: TGTGCCAGCAGCTTAGCCCCCCCATCCGGGGAGCTGTTTTTT
clone_size: once; d_call: -; j_call: TRBJ2-1; v_call: TRBV27; cdr3_aa: CASSLFVQALNEQFF; cdr3_nt: TGTGCCAGCAGTTTATTTGTCCAAGCCCTAAATGAGCAGTTCTTC
clone_size: -; d_call: -; j_call: TRBJ2-3; v_call: TRBV5-1; cdr3_aa: CASSFTVDTQYF; cdr3_nt: TGCGCCAGCAGCTTTACAGTAGATACGCAGTATTTT
clone_size: -; d_call: TRBD1; j_call: TRBJ1-1; v_call: TRBV19; cdr3_aa: CASSIVQGDTEAFF; cdr3_nt: TGTGCCAGTAGTATCGTTCAGGGGGACACTGAAGCTTTCTTT
clone_size: -; d_call: -; j_call: TRBJ2-7; v_call: TRBV19; cdr3_aa: CASSITRDSYEQYF; cdr3_nt: TGTGCCAGTAGTATAACACGGGATTCCTACGAGCAGTACTTC
clone_size: few; d_call: TRBD1; j_call: TRBJ2-7; v_call: TRBV6-6; cdr3_aa: CATASRDRVPYEQYF; cdr3_nt: TGTGCCACCGCCTCCCGGGACAGGGTTCCCTACGAGCAGTACTTC
clone_size: -; d_call: TRBD1; j_call: TRBJ2-1; v_call: TRBV9; cdr3_aa: CASSVPLGTGDGSYNEQFF; cdr3_nt: TGTGCCAGCAGCGTCCCCCTGGGGACAGGGGATGGTTCCTACAATGAGCAGTTCTTC
clone_size: -; d_call: TRBD2; j_call: TRBJ2-5; v_call: TRBV29-1; cdr3_aa: CSVEGLAAPDTQYF; cdr3_nt: TGCAGCGTCGAGGGACTAGCGGCCCCCGATACCCAGTACTTC
clone_size: -; d_call: -; j_call: TRBJ2-7; v_call: TRBV6-5; cdr3_aa: CASSPRLEEYEQYF; cdr3_nt: TGTGCCAGCAGTCCCCGACTAGAGGAATACGAGCAGTACTTC
clone_size: -; d_call: TRBD1; j_call: TRBJ2-7; v_call: TRBV5-4; cdr3_aa: CASSLGQGAYEQYF; cdr3_nt: TGTGCCAGCAGCTTGGGACAGGGGGCCTACGAGCAGTACTTC
clone_size: -; d_call: -; j_call: TRBJ2-1; v_call: TRBV28; cdr3_aa: CASSTTEGLPSHNEQFF; cdr3_nt: TGTGCCAGCAGTACCACCGAGGGACTCCCGTCCCACAATGAGCAGTTCTTC
clone_size: -; d_call: TRBD1; j_call: TRBJ2-1; v_call: TRBV7-7; cdr3_aa: CASSPGQDNEQFF; cdr3_nt: TGTGCTAGCAGCCCGGGACAGGACAATGAGCAGTTCTTC
clone_size: few; d_call: -; j_call: TRBJ1-1; v_call: TRBV19; cdr3_aa: CASSMTVNTEAFF; cdr3_nt: TGTGCCAGTAGTATGACAGTGAACACTGAAGCTTTCTTT
clone_size: -; d_call: -; j_call: TRBJ1-4; v_call: TRBV19; cdr3_aa: CASSITGDTNEKLFF; cdr3_nt: TGTGCCAGTAGTATAACGGGGGACACTAATGAAAAACTGTTTTTT
clone_size: few; d_call: TRBD2; j_call: TRBJ2-1; v_call: TRBV2; cdr3_aa: CASKKREAISYNEQFF; cdr3_nt: TGTGCCAGCAAAAAGCGGGAGGCCATCTCCTACAATGAGCAGTTCTTC
clone_size: -; d_call: -; j_call: TRBJ1-3; v_call: TRBV5-6; cdr3_aa: CASSYLNTIYF; cdr3_nt: TGTGCCAGCAGCTACTTAAACACCATATATTTT
clone_size: -; d_call: -; j_call: TRBJ1-4; v_call: TRBV4-1; cdr3_aa: CASSYTEATNEKLFF; cdr3_nt: TGCGCCAGCAGCTACACAGAAGCAACTAATGAAAAACTGTTTTTT
clone_size: few; d_call: -; j_call: TRBJ2-7; v_call: TRBV11-2; cdr3_aa: CASRQTGPYEQYF; cdr3_nt: TGTGCCAGCAGGCAGACAGGACCCTACGAGCAGTACTTC
clone_size: -; d_call: TRBD1; j_call: TRBJ1-6; v_call: TRBV5-1; cdr3_aa: CASSLRLSEGAYSPLHF; cdr3_nt: TGCGCCAGCAGCTTGAGGCTCTCGGAGGGGGCTTACTCACCCCTCCACTTT
clone_size: -; d_call: -; j_call: TRBJ2-3; v_call: TRBV6-5; cdr3_aa: CASSPSDRGADTQYF; cdr3_nt: TGTGCCAGCAGCCCCTCCGATCGGGGAGCAGATACGCAGTATTTT
clone_size: -; d_call: -; j_call: TRBJ2-7; v_call: TRBV11-3; cdr3_aa: CASSLDRGDGEQYF; cdr3_nt: TGTGCCAGCAGCTTAGACAGGGGGGATGGCGAGCAGTACTTC
clone_size: -; d_call: -; j_call: TRBJ1-1; v_call: TRBV2; cdr3_aa: CASSEVRGSTEAFF; cdr3_nt: TGTGCCAGCAGTGAAGTCAGGGGAAGTACTGAAGCTTTCTTT